A single sample is the source of the 21 T cell receptor beta chains below, sequenced in a study of T cell responses to AZD1222 COVID-19 vaccine. The table came from immunoSEQ multiplex PCR; TCRdb's copy has only in-frame clones and leaves some out. The repertoire holds 110,000 to 150,000 clones, with approximately 85% as singletons. The sequencing used peripheral blood, collected on day 0 of AZD1222 vaccination. The receptors here all came from an adult in good health.

This chain uses TRBV5-8 with TRBJ1-2, with TRBD1 as a possible D gene (6 bases). CDR1 and CDR2 from the germline V gene are SGHTS and YDEGEE. This CDR3 has 15 amino acids. V dropped 4 bases and J dropped 3 bases, with 16 bases sitting between them. The CDR3 loop reads CASSVYRAGDYGYTF. The CDR3, as DNA: TGTGCCAGCAGCGTCTACAGGGCTGGAGACTATGGCTACACCTTC.

This clone was seen more than once but under ten times. This sequence joins TRBV28 and TRBJ2-7; 8 nucleotides line up with TRBD1. The CDR3 has 15 amino acids. Looked up from germline, CDR1 is MDHEN and CDR2 is SYDVKM. J gave up 5 bases and V 5 bases, and 11 bases lay outside the gene matches. Written as DNA, the CDR3 is TGTGCCAGCAGTCGCATAACAGGGGGGTCGGACGAGCAGTACTTC. Translated: CASSRITGGSDEQYF.

The V and J genes are TRBV4-1 and TRBJ1-2; D gene uncertain. The CDR3 contains 13 residues. Germline V gives CDR1 MGHRA, CDR2 YSYEKL. Trimming stripped 2 bases from V and 8 bases from J, with 12 bases between. The CDR3 sequence is CASSQSGMGGYTF. The CDR3 coding sequence is TGCGCCAGCAGCCAATCGGGGATGGGGGGCTACACCTTC.

The gene calls are TRBV25-1 and TRBJ1-5; D gene ambiguous. V lost 2 bases and J lost 6, with 14 bases in between. The V gene's germline CDR1 is MGHDK and CDR2 SYGVNS. This CDR3 contains 15 residues. In DNA form, the CDR3 reads TGTGCCAGCAGTGAACCTTTCAGACCTATTCAGCCCCAGCATTTT. It is translated as CASSEPFRPIQPQHF. The whole variable domain, filled in from reference TRBV25-1 and TRBJ1-5, reads EADIYQTPRYLVIGTGKKITLECSQTMGHDKMYWYQQDPGMELHLIHYSYGVNSTEKGDLSSESTVSRIRTEHFPLTLESARPSHTSQYLCASSEPFRPIQPQHFGDGTRLSIL.

The V call is TRBV5-1, the J call TRBJ1-6; weak D call: TRBD1 (6 bases). V lost 0 bases and J lost 0, with 16 bases in between. The CDR3 runs to 19 residues. Germline lookup yields CDR1 SGHRS and CDR2 YFSETQ. In nucleotides, the CDR3 is TGCGCCAGCAGCTTGGTTGCAGGGGCCAAGAGCTCCTATAATTCACCCCTCCACTTT. Translating it yields CASSLVAGAKSSYNSPLHF.

As regards this clone: Different DNA sequences within this sample yield the same CDR3. V gene TRBV4-1 combines with J gene TRBJ2-7; D perhaps matches TRBD1 (6 bases). The CDR3 length is 15 residues. The germline V and J ends were trimmed by 3 bases and 1 base, with 13 bases remaining between them. Germline CDR1 and CDR2: MGHRA and YSYEKL. The CDR3 DNA is TGCGCCAGCAGCCAGGTGTTAGGGGGTTCCTACGAGCAGTACTTC. Its translation: CASSQVLGGSYEQYF.

J is TRBJ2-4 and V is TRBV5-1; D might be TRBD1 (5 bases). The CDR3 contains 14 residues. Looked up from germline, CDR1 is SGHRS and CDR2 is YFSETQ. Trimming removed 2 bases from V and 8 bases from J, with 14 bases in between. The CDR3 nucleotides read TGCGCCAGCAGCTTCGGCCAGGGTAAGGACATTCAGTACTTC. Translating gives CASSFGQGKDIQYF.

V gene TRBV5-1 combines with J gene TRBJ1-1; D call uncertain. The ends were cut back, 6 bases at V and 1 base at J, with 13 bases in the middle. The CDR3 extends over 14 amino acids. Germline V CDR1 and CDR2: SGHRS, YFSETQ. The CDR3 is CASTKETGNTEAFF. CDR3 coding DNA: TGCGCCAGCACAAAAGAGACGGGGAACACTGAAGCTTTCTTT.

The V call is TRBV19, the J call TRBJ1-2, with D unresolved. This CDR3 region has 14 residues. Germline V lookup: CDR1 LNHDA, CDR2 SQIVND (reference sequence). Trimming took 3 bases from V and 2 from J, leaving 10 bases between them. CDR3 coding DNA: TGTGCCAGTAGTATCCGGACGGTAAACTATGGCTACACCTTC. It translates to CASSIRTVNYGYTF.

This chain joins TRBV10-3 and TRBJ1-1; weak D call: TRBD1 (5 bases). Germline V lookup: CDR1 ENHRY, CDR2 SYGVKD. This CDR3 region has 13 residues. The V end lost 8 bases, the J end lost 6 bases, and 16 bases lay between the germline ends. CDR3 sequence: CAIAVGGGPEAFF. The CDR3 DNA reads as TGTGCCATCGCGGTCGGGGGAGGTCCTGAAGCTTTCTTT.

The rearrangement joins TRBV6-5 to TRBJ1-1, with D unclear. Germline CDR1 reads MNHEY; CDR2 reads SVGAGI. V was trimmed by 8 bases and J by 2 bases, leaving 9 bases between them. This CDR3 is 12 amino acids long. The CDR3: CASGPINTEAFF. The CDR3 DNA reads TGTGCCAGCGGACCAATTAACACTGAAGCTTTCTTT.

This chain joins TRBV7-9 and TRBJ2-2; TRBD2 matches at 8 bases. From germline, CDR1 is SEHNR and CDR2 FQNEAQ (reference sequence). Trimming removed 5 bases from V and 13 bases from J; junction bases left unmatched: 15. The CDR3 extends over 15 amino acids. The CDR3 DNA sequence: TGTGCCAGCAGCGGGACTCTGCTAGCGGGTATCGTGCTGTTTTTT. Protein sequence: CASSGTLLAGIVLFF.

The chain has TRBV2 and TRBJ1-1, with no clear D. The CDR3 covers 14 residues. From germline, CDR1 is SNHLY and CDR2 FYNNEI. V dropped 0 bases and J dropped 5 bases, with 10 bases sitting between them. CDR3 sequence reads: CASSEAEHRTEAFF. Here the CDR3 DNA reads TGTGCCAGCAGTGAAGCGGAACATAGGACTGAAGCTTTCTTT.

The chain joins TRBV12-3 or TRBV12-4 to TRBJ1-4; TRBD1 aligns across 10 bases. V trimming: 5 bases; J trimming: 13 bases; junction bases outside the gene matches: 7. The CDR3 contains 13 residues. CDR3 loop: CASSHPGTGALFF. DNA of the CDR3: TGTGCCAGCAGTCACCCCGGGACAGGGGCACTGTTTTTT.

The chain carries TRBV11-2 and TRBJ1-3; no firm D call. The CDR3 has 15 amino acids. The germline gives CDR1 SGHAT, CDR2 FQNNGV. V shed 2 bases and J shed 0 bases, with 8 bases lying between them. CDR3 amino acids: CASSLMGSSGNTIYF. The CDR3 DNA reads as TGTGCCAGCAGCTTAATGGGAAGCTCTGGAAACACCATATATTTT.

DNA of the CDR3: TGTGCCAGCAGTTTATACCGAGGGACAGGGGGGTTTGAAGCTTTCTTT. Amino acids: CASSLYRGTGGFEAFF. The V call is TRBV28, the J call TRBJ1-1, with 11 positions matching TRBD1. In germline, CDR1 is MDHEN, CDR2 SYDVKM. The CDR3 has 16 amino acids. V lost 1 base and J lost 7; bases outside the gene matches: 8. Drawing the rest from reference TRBV28 and TRBJ1-1, the complete variable domain is DVKVTQSSRYLVKRTGEKVFLECVQDMDHENMFWYRQDPGLGLRLIYFSYDVKMKEKGDIPEGYSVSREKKERFSLILESASTNQTSMYLCASSLYRGTGGFEAFFGQGTRLTVV.

V usage is TRBV11-2 and J usage is TRBJ1-1; no clear D gene. Trimming left V 0 bases short and J 2 bases short, with 19 bases between. The CDR3 length is 18 residues. In germline, CDR1 is SGHAT, CDR2 FQNNGV. In DNA, the CDR3 is TGTGCCAGCAGCTTAGAAATTGGCGGGGTATTCATAAACACTGAAGCTTTCTTT. Its translation is CASSLEIGGVFINTEAFF.

The V gene is TRBV23-1, the J gene TRBJ1-1; the D is unclear. TRBV23-1 is an ORF for which the function is uncertain. CDR3 size: 12 residues. Trimming took 4 bases from V and 6 from J, leaving 9 bases between them. The CDR3 reads CASSLGSPEAFF. Here the CDR3 DNA reads TGCGCCAGCAGTCTGGGCAGCCCTGAAGCTTTCTTT.

This chain joins TRBV11-3 and TRBJ2-2, with D perhaps TRBD2 (6 bases). The CDR3 runs to 11 residues. The germline V gene has CDR1 SGHNT and CDR2 YENEEA. With 8 bases removed from V and 5 bases from J, the gap between germline ends came to 6 bases. CDR3 sequence: CASAGTGELFF. Here the CDR3 DNA reads TGTGCCAGCGCGGGGACCGGGGAGCTGTTTTTT. Filled out from reference TRBV11-3 and TRBJ2-2, the complete variable domain reads EAGVVQSPRYKIIEKKQPVAFWCNPISGHNTLYWYLQNLGQGPELLIRYENEEAVDDSQLPKDRFSAERLKGVDSTLKIQPAELGDSAVYLCASAGTGELFFGEGSRLTVL.

The chain couples TRBV2 to TRBJ2-7; D may be TRBD1 or TRBD2 (5 bases each). CDR3 length: 18 amino acids. V was trimmed by 4 bases and J by 0 bases, leaving 22 bases between them. Germline-derived CDR1 and CDR2 are SNHLY and FYNNEI. The chain's CDR3 is CASSVGWGSSLSSYEQYF. The CDR3 coding sequence is TGTGCCAGCAGTGTAGGTTGGGGGAGCTCCCTGAGCTCCTACGAGCAGTACTTC.

This chain joins TRBV4-1 and TRBJ1-2; D possibly corresponds to TRBD1 (5 bases). Trimming stripped 2 bases from V and 2 bases from J, with 12 bases between. This CDR3 comprises 15 residues. Germline CDR1 reads MGHRA; CDR2 reads YSYEKL. The CDR3 spells CASSQIPRGNYGYTF. The CDR3 DNA follows: TGCGCCAGCAGCCAAATTCCCCGGGGGAACTATGGCTACACCTTC.